This record concerns one TCR beta chain sequence. As yet, its antigen is unknown. Amplification used 60 Vbeta primers and 13 Jbeta primers. The method was immunoSEQ multiplex PCR; TCRdb's version includes in-frame clones alone and lacks a portion of them. The sample yields 150,000 or so clones, around 76% seen once. This CDR3 contains 13 residues. V lost 9 bases to trimming and J lost 7 bases, with 19 bases between them. Germline V gives CDR1 SGHNT, CDR2 YYREEE (reference sequence). The sample belongs to a study of cytomegalovirus exposure and HLA in healthy donors. Study outcomes and limitations: Most CMV-associated TCR beta chains were later found to appear HLA-restricted. Reports indicate that TCR beta sequences accurately predicted the HLA-A and HLA-B alleles of most subjects. In a later analysis, specific HLA alleles were associated with 15,000 to 20,000 TCR beta sequences at a 0.05 false discovery rate.

The sequence was obtained from a male donor in good health and CMV-seronegative. The chain couples TRBV5-4 to TRBJ1-2, with D unresolved. Sequencing used PBMCs. The CDR3 here is CATRKGGGSGYTF. DNA for the CDR3: TGTGCCACCCGGAAGGGCGGCGGGAGTGGCTACACCTTC.